Below are 27 T cell receptor beta chains sequenced from a single sample in a study of T-cell reconstitution after alpha-beta-depleted transplantation in children. The TCRbeta library was prepared with unique molecular identifiers. TCRdb reprocessed the PCR reads with MiXCR, giving one entry per CDR3 protein. The data hold 450,000 to 600,000 distinct CDR3 sequences, with more than 9% observed a single time. The material sequenced was PBMCs, taken before TCRalphabeta/CD19-depleted stem cell transplant. The source of these receptors is a child aged 2-15 years with inherited bone marrow failure, due to receive a stem cell transplant.

This clonotype was found many times. The chain carries TRBV7-9 and TRBJ1-1; tentatively, D is TRBD1 (6 bases). Trimming took off 5 bases at V and 2 bases at J, with 15 bases between the two ends. Germline CDR1 reads SEHNR; CDR2 reads FQNEAQ (reference sequence). The CDR3 covers 15 residues. CDR3 nucleotides: TGTGCCAGCAGCCCACCCGGGACACACAACACTGAAGCTTTCTTT. It translates to CASSPPGTHNTEAFF.

This clonotype was seen repeatedly, ten times or more. This sequence joins TRBV24-1 and TRBJ2-1; the D gene is possibly TRBD2 (6 bases). The CDR3 is made up of 13 amino acids. V was trimmed by 9 bases and J by 8 bases, leaving 16 bases between them. Germline CDR1 KGHDR, CDR2 SFDVKD. DNA of the CDR3: TGTGCCACCCGGCAGGGAGGAGAGGATGAGCAGTTCTTC. Protein sequence: CATRQGGEDEQFF.

This clonotype was picked up many times. This rearrangement joins TRBV4-3 to TRBJ2-1; TRBD2 is a possible D gene (6 bases). The germline gives CDR1 LGHNA, CDR2 YSLEER. This CDR3 is 15 amino acids long. With 4 bases removed from V and 4 bases from J, the gap between germline ends came to 14 bases. CDR3 in amino acids: CASSRAGTSYNEQFF. CDR3 coding DNA: TGCGCCAGCAGCCGCGCCGGGACTTCATACAATGAGCAGTTCTTC.

This clonotype was seen repeatedly, ten times or more. CDR3 residues: CAISDSREEEETQYF. The DNA for the CDR3 is TGTGCCATCAGTGATTCCAGGGAGGAGGAGGAGACCCAGTACTTC. The gene calls are TRBV10-3 and TRBJ2-5, with D tentatively TRBD2 (6 bases). The germline V gene encodes CDR1 ENHRY and CDR2 SYGVKD. With 3 bases removed from V and 5 bases from J, the gap between germline ends came to 16 bases. The CDR3 totals 15 residues.

This clonotype showed up many times. V gene TRBV20-1 combines with J gene TRBJ2-1; the D gene could be TRBD1 or TRBD2 (5 bases each). From germline, CDR1 is DFQATT and CDR2 SNEGSKA (reference sequence). CDR3 length equals 14 residues. V gave up 5 bases and J gave up 3 bases, with 14 bases separating them. DNA of the CDR3: TGCAGTGCTCGGGACCGCGCTCACTACAATGAGCAGTTCTTC. Encoded protein: CSARDRAHYNEQFF.

This clonotype was seen at least ten times. CDR3 in DNA: TGTGCCAGCAGTCTGGGTAACTCTGAGGACAGACCCTACGAGCAGTACTTC. This sequence encodes CASSLGNSEDRPYEQYF. The rearrangement links TRBV27 to TRBJ2-7; maybe TRBD1 (6 bases). Germline values: CDR1 MNHEY, CDR2 SMNVEV (reference sequence). V lost 5 bases to trimming and J lost 2 bases, with 22 bases between them. This CDR3 region has 17 residues.

This clonotype was observed many times. V gene TRBV7-2 combines with J gene TRBJ2-1, with 15 bases that match TRBD2. The germline gives CDR1 SGHTA, CDR2 FQGNSA. The J segment lost 8 bases and the V segment lost 3 bases, leaving 8 bases of the junction unmatched. The CDR3 covers 17 residues. The CDR3 here is CASSFRGLAGGDDEQFF. The CDR3 DNA sequence: TGTGCCAGCAGCTTCAGGGGACTAGCGGGAGGAGACGATGAGCAGTTCTTC.

This clonotype was detected ten times or more. The chain has TRBV15 and TRBJ2-1; TRBD1 or TRBD2 may be the D gene (5 bases each). The CDR3 is made up of 12 amino acids. V lost 6 bases and J lost 6, with 9 bases in between. Per germline, CDR1 LNHNV and CDR2 YYDKDF (reference sequence). CDR3 coding DNA: TGTGCCACCAGTGGGGGATTCAATGAGCAGTTCTTC. Translation gives CATSGGFNEQFF.

This clonotype was picked up many times. This chain joins TRBV4-3 and TRBJ2-1; D is possibly TRBD2 (6 bases). Germline V gene data show CDR1 as LGHNA and CDR2 as YSLEER. CDR3 length: 17 amino acids. With 0 bases removed from V and 7 bases from J, the gap between germline ends came to 19 bases. The CDR3 sequence is CASSQDNWMVGGNEQFF. In DNA, the CDR3 is TGCGCCAGCAGCCAAGATAATTGGATGGTGGGAGGAAATGAGCAGTTCTTC.

This clonotype was seen at least ten times. The V and J genes are TRBV4-2 and TRBJ2-2; maybe TRBD2 (6 bases). Trimming removed 7 bases from V and 1 base from J, with 13 bases in between. The CDR3 totals 15 residues. The germline V gene has CDR1 LGHNA and CDR2 YNFKEQ. CDR3 region: CASTWDWGNTGELFF. The CDR3 DNA sequence: TGTGCCAGCACGTGGGACTGGGGGAACACCGGGGAGCTGTTTTTT.

This clonotype was seen many times. The V call is TRBV18, the J call TRBJ2-1, with D hard to call. V was shortened by 0 bases and J by 0 bases, with 6 bases between the two germline ends. Germline loops: CDR1 KGHSH, CDR2 LQKENI. The CDR3 consists of 15 residues. CDR3 region: CASSPPASSYNEQFF. The DNA for the CDR3 is TGTGCCAGCTCACCACCAGCCTCCTCCTACAATGAGCAGTTCTTC.

This clonotype occurred many times. The V call is TRBV28, the J call TRBJ2-7; 11 nucleotides align to TRBD2. Trimming at V came to 4 bases and at J to 2 bases, leaving 16 bases not matched to a gene. Germline V gives CDR1 MDHEN, CDR2 SYDVKM. The length of the CDR3 is 19 residues. In nucleotides, the CDR3 is TGTGCCAGCAGTTCCCCCGGACTAGCGGGCCCTCACCCAGCCTACGAGCAGTACTTC. Amino acids: CASSSPGLAGPHPAYEQYF.

In this sample, this clonotype turned up many times. The chain is built from TRBV7-2 and TRBJ1-1; the match to TRBD1 covers 7 bases. The length of the CDR3 is 15 residues. Trimming cost V 2 bases and J 1 base; bases outside gene matches: 4. Looked up from germline, CDR1 is SGHTA and CDR2 is FQGNSA. As DNA, the CDR3 is TGTGCCAGCAGCTTAACCGGGACAGAGAACACTGAAGCTTTCTTT. The encoded protein is CASSLTGTENTEAFF.

In this sample, this clonotype turned up many times. V is TRBV2 and J is TRBJ2-7; a possible D gene is TRBD2 (5 bases). This CDR3 region has 15 residues. Per germline, CDR1 SNHLY and CDR2 FYNNEI. V was clipped by 10 bases and J by 0 bases, with 19 bases between them. The CDR3 reads CATNMAMGSSYEQYF. CDR3 sequence (DNA): TGTGCCACCAACATGGCCATGGGGAGCTCCTACGAGCAGTACTTC.

This clonotype was recorded many times. This chain links TRBV29-1 with TRBJ2-5; 7 nucleotides agree with TRBD1. After removal of 6 bases from V and 5 bases from J, the junction contained 12 bases not matched to a gene. Germline assignment: CDR1 SQVTM and CDR2 ANQGSEA. CDR3 length equals 14 residues. The chain's CDR3 is CSVGRRGGAETQYF. The CDR3 coding sequence is TGCAGCGTAGGACGGAGAGGGGGCGCGGAGACCCAGTACTTC.

At least ten counts were recorded for this clonotype. The chain combines TRBV24-1 with TRBJ2-7; no clear D. The germline CDR1 and CDR2 sequences are KGHDR and SFDVKD. The V end lost 1 base, the J end lost 2 bases, and 5 bases lay between the germline ends. The length of the CDR3 is 13 residues. In DNA, the CDR3 is TGTGCCACCAGTGATTTAAGGGCCTACGAGCAGTACTTC. It codes for CATSDLRAYEQYF.

This chain links TRBV30 with TRBJ2-7; D is undetermined. CDR3 size: 13 residues. Trimming stripped 2 bases from V and 3 bases from J, with 11 bases between. In germline, CDR1 is GTSNPN, CDR2 SVGIG (reference sequence). CDR3 in DNA: TGTGCCTGGAGTAAGGGTAGCTTCTACGAGCAGTACTTC. It specifies CAWSKGSFYEQYF.

In this sample, this clonotype turned up many times. V and J are TRBV28 and TRBJ1-3; the D gene is possibly TRBD1 (6 bases). Germline CDR1 reads MDHEN; CDR2 reads SYDVKM. This CDR3 spans 15 amino acids. The V end lost 5 bases, the J end lost 4 bases, and 15 bases lay between the germline ends. CDR3 DNA sequence: TGTGCCAGCAGTCTCGGACAGATATTAGGAAACACCATATATTTT. Translating gives CASSLGQILGNTIYF.

This clonotype was recorded many times. The chain carries TRBV5-1 and TRBJ2-3; perhaps D is TRBD1 or TRBD2 (5 bases each). CDR1 and CDR2 from the germline V gene are SGHRS and YFSETQ. Trimming removed 4 bases from V and 2 bases from J, with 14 bases in between. The CDR3 is made up of 15 amino acids. The CDR3 protein is CASSGDATSTDTQYF. CDR3 sequence (DNA): TGCGCCAGCAGCGGGGACGCTACGTCCACAGATACGCAGTATTTT.

This clonotype was seen repeatedly, ten times or more. This chain uses TRBV4-1 with TRBJ1-4; 12 positions match TRBD1. Trimming removed 4 bases from V and 8 bases from J; junction bases left unmatched: 14. CDR1 and CDR2 from the germline V gene are MGHRA and YSYEKL. This CDR3 region has 18 residues. The CDR3: CASSREGQGALVGEKLFF. The DNA of the CDR3 is TGCGCCAGCAGCCGCGAGGGACAGGGGGCGTTGGTCGGGGAAAAACTGTTTTTT.

This clonotype was counted a few times. The chain links TRBV29-1 to TRBJ2-3; D perhaps matches TRBD1 (5 bases). The V end was cut by 4 bases, the J end by 4 bases, with 12 bases between. CDR1 and CDR2 from the germline V gene are SQVTM and ANQGSEA. The CDR3 has 13 residues. The CDR3 loop is CSVVGRVSDTQYF. CDR3 in DNA: TGCAGCGTTGTTGGCAGGGTATCAGATACGCAGTATTTT.

Notes on this clonotype: This sequence may be a read error, since a much larger clone differs from it by one base. The V and J genes are TRBV7-3 and TRBJ2-1; 7 nucleotides align to TRBD2. Germline CDR1 is SGHTA and CDR2 is FQGTGA. J was trimmed by 5 bases and V by 1 base; bases with no gene match: 14. The CDR3 length is 18 residues. The CDR3 is CASSLKVTSNIGDNEQFF. CDR3 bases: TGTGCCAGCAGCTTAAAGGTGACTAGCAACATAGGGGACAATGAGCAGTTCTTC.

This clonotype was recorded at least ten times. This chain links TRBV7-2 with TRBJ2-5; a weak D match, TRBD1 (7 bases). Germline-derived CDR1 and CDR2 are SGHTA and FQGNSA. Trimming pared 3 bases from V and 3 bases from J, leaving 11 bases between. This CDR3 is 14 amino acids long. In nucleotides, the CDR3 is TGTGCCAGCAGCTTCACAGGGGAGGAAGAGACCCAGTACTTC. Encoded protein: CASSFTGEEETQYF.

This clonotype was picked up many times. This chain links TRBV10-1 with TRBJ2-2; no clear D gene. The CDR3 is made up of 14 amino acids. Trimming stripped 8 bases from V and 3 bases from J, with 13 bases between. Germline values: CDR1 WNHNN, CDR2 SYGVQD (reference sequence). DNA for the CDR3: TGCGCCAGCGTAGGGATCCGGCACACCGGGGAGCTGTTTTTT. Protein: CASVGIRHTGELFF.

This chain connects TRBV2 to TRBJ2-4, with a tentative D call TRBD2 (6 bases). Looked up from germline, CDR1 is SNHLY and CDR2 is FYNNEI. The CDR3 loop spans 16 amino acids. V lost 2 bases and J 0 bases, leaving 11 bases between the germline ends. CDR3 protein: CASSERAGGAKNIQYF. Here the CDR3 DNA reads TGTGCCAGCAGTGAACGGGCCGGGGGAGCCAAAAACATTCAGTACTTC.

This clonotype was counted ten times or more. The chain combines TRBV4-3 with TRBJ2-7; TRBD2 is a possible D gene (6 bases). The germline gives CDR1 LGHNA, CDR2 YSLEER. The CDR3 has 15 residues. The V and J ends lost 2 bases and 4 bases respectively, with 15 bases between them. DNA for the CDR3: TGCGCCAGCAGCCAAACTACGGGGGAGACTTACGAGCAGTACTTC. This encodes CASSQTTGETYEQYF.

This clonotype was counted at least ten times. The chain couples TRBV4-3 to TRBJ2-5, with D possibly TRBD1 on 7 matching bases. V lost 1 base and J 2 bases, leaving 17 bases between the germline ends. The CDR3 runs 17 residues. CDR1 and CDR2 (germline): LGHNA, YSLEER. CDR3 bases: TGCGCCAGCAGCCAAGGAATCCCCAGGGGGGCACAAGAGACCCAGTACTTC. Amino acid sequence: CASSQGIPRGAQETQYF.